Sequencing of this T cell receptor beta chain was carried out in a study of spatial heterogeneity in lung cancer. About the study: Beta-chain sequences consistently outnumbered alpha-chain sequences in detection.

This clonotype came up many times. Each CDR3 protein is one row after TCRdb ran MiXCR on the 5' RACE reads. This table has 60,000 to 75,000 distinct CDR3 sequences, about 6.6% appearing once. The time point here: sample taken at primary tumor resection. Unsorted whole RNA samples from tumor, nontumor lung or frozen PBMC were sequenced. The V and J ends lost 4 bases and 5 bases respectively, with 5 bases between them. Germline V gene lookup returns CDR1 MNHEY and CDR2 SMNVEV (reference sequence). The CDR3 runs 12 residues. Sequenced here: PBMCs, sampled at surgery. This chain uses TRBV27 with TRBJ2-2; D gene unclear. The TCR sequence derives from a female donor with early-stage non-small cell lung cancer. The CDR3 DNA sequence: TGTGCCAGCAGTTCTGGTACCGGGGAGCTGTTTTTT. As protein: CASSSGTGELFF.